The 21 T cell receptor beta chains reported below all come from one sample, sequenced in a study of blood T cell repertoires in COVID-19. Generated by immunoSEQ multiplex PCR, the TCRdb table keeps only in-frame clones and is missing some. The repertoire consists of roughly 46,000 clones, with under 85% occurring once and the leading ten covering approximately 8.8%. Input material: peripheral blood. All receptors come from a man aged 55 to 70 with acute or convalescent COVID-19.

The chain employs TRBV7-3 and TRBJ2-1; TRBD1 aligns across 7 bases. Losses at the gene ends were 4 bases for V and 0 bases for J; bases not matched to a gene: 3. Germline V gene lookup returns CDR1 SGHTA and CDR2 FQGTGA. This CDR3 comprises 15 residues. This CDR3 reads CASSSDRSSYNEQFF. CDR3 in DNA: TGTGCCAGCAGCTCGGACAGGAGCTCCTACAATGAGCAGTTCTTC.

This sequence joins TRBV7-2 and TRBJ2-7, with 8 bases fitting TRBD2. Losses at the gene ends were 4 bases for V and 4 bases for J; bases not matched to a gene: 6. Per germline, CDR1 SGHTA and CDR2 FQGNSA. The CDR3 sequence is 14 residues long. For the CDR3, the DNA is TGTGCCAGCAGCTCGCGGGGGGCGCGGTACGAGCAGTACTTC. This sequence encodes CASSSRGARYEQYF.

The J gene is TRBJ1-2, the V gene TRBV5-1; no clear D. The V gene's germline CDR1 is SGHRS and CDR2 YFSETQ. V was pared by 0 bases and J by 4 bases, with 7 bases between. The CDR3 sequence is 13 residues long. The CDR3 coding sequence is TGCGCCAGCAGCTTGGGACAAAGCTATGGCTACACCTTC. The encoded protein is CASSLGQSYGYTF.

The chain links TRBV5-1 to TRBJ2-3; TRBD2 aligns across 10 bases. V was clipped by 2 bases and J by 2 bases; unmatched bases: 5. In germline, CDR1 is SGHRS, CDR2 YFSETQ. CDR3 size: 16 residues. In DNA, the CDR3 is TGCGCCAGCAGCTTATCAAGCGGGGGGGCCACAGATACGCAGTATTTT. Residues: CASSLSSGGATDTQYF.

The chain links TRBV19 to TRBJ1-4; 11 nucleotides match TRBD1. The CDR3 totals 14 residues. With V trimmed by 5 bases and J by 7 bases, 3 bases remained unmatched. Germline-derived CDR1 and CDR2 are LNHDA and SQIVND (reference sequence). The CDR3: CASSPGTGGEKLFF. CDR3 nucleotides: TGTGCCAGTAGTCCTGGGACAGGGGGTGAAAAACTGTTTTTT. Full variable domain (remainder filled in from reference TRBV19 and TRBJ1-4): DGGITQSPKYLFRKEGQNVTLSCEQNLNHDAMYWYRQDPGQGLRLIYYSQIVNDFQKGDIAEGYSVSREKKESFPLTVTSAQKNPTAFYLCASSPGTGGEKLFFGSGTQLSVL.

This sequence joins TRBV2 and TRBJ2-1; the match to TRBD2 covers 12 bases. Germline CDR1 reads SNHLY; CDR2 reads FYNNEI. The CDR3 sequence is 14 residues long. Trimming cost V 7 bases and J 7 bases; bases outside gene matches: 5. The CDR3 reads CASIGLAGPNEQFF. CDR3 in DNA: TGTGCCAGCATTGGACTAGCGGGGCCTAATGAGCAGTTCTTC.

The rearrangement uses TRBV24-1 and TRBJ1-4; 8 bases match TRBD1. This CDR3 is 15 amino acids long. The trim removed 8 bases at V and 4 bases at J, leaving 8 bases unmatched. Germline V gene data show CDR1 as KGHDR and CDR2 as SFDVKD. The CDR3: CATKSRTGINEKLFF. The CDR3 nucleotides read TGTGCCACCAAGAGCCGGACAGGGATTAATGAAAAACTGTTTTTT.

This clone appeared a few times. The chain has TRBV18 and TRBJ1-5; the match to TRBD1 covers 7 bases. J lost 0 bases, V lost 6 bases, and 11 bases had no gene match. This CDR3 is built from 17 residues. In germline, CDR1 is KGHSH, CDR2 LQKENI. In DNA, the CDR3 is TGTGCCAGCTCTCGGACCGGGACAGCAAATAGCAATCAGCCCCAGCATTTT. Residues: CASSRTGTANSNQPQHF.

The chain links TRBV30 to TRBJ2-7, with 9 bases matching TRBD2. CDR1 GTSNPN and CDR2 SVGIG come from the germline V gene (reference sequence). The CDR3 consists of 17 residues. J gave up 4 bases and V 4 bases, and 17 bases lay outside the gene matches. This chain's CDR3 is CAWIPGLGGSGGYEQYF. The CDR3 DNA reads as TGTGCCTGGATCCCCGGTCTTGGGGGTAGCGGGGGTTACGAGCAGTACTTC.

The chain has TRBV7-9 and TRBJ1-2; 7 bases are a match to TRBD1. The CDR3 is made up of 14 amino acids. Germline V CDR1 and CDR2: SEHNR, FQNEAQ (reference sequence). Unmatched junction bases numbered 9, after V lost 3 bases and J lost 8 bases. The CDR3: CASSFSVTGSGYTF. Here the CDR3 DNA reads TGTGCCAGCAGCTTTTCTGTGACAGGGAGCGGCTACACCTTC.

J is TRBJ1-2 and V is TRBV7-6; D gene ambiguous. The V end was cut by 5 bases, the J end by 1 base, with 14 bases between. Germline V gives CDR1 SGHVS, CDR2 FNYEAQ. The CDR3 is 15 residues long. In DNA, the CDR3 is TGTGCCAGCAGCCCCTCCCTGCAGGTTAACTATGGCTACACCTTC. It codes for CASSPSLQVNYGYTF.

The gene calls are TRBV29-1 and TRBJ1-5; no firm D call. The CDR3 is 11 residues long. Germline CDR1 and CDR2: SQVTM and ANQGSEA. Between the trimmed V and J ends, which lost 4 bases and 4 bases, there was a span of 5 bases. This CDR3 reads CSVGGNQPQHF. CDR3 nucleotides: TGCAGCGTTGGCGGAAATCAGCCCCAGCATTTT.

The table lists this clone with a count of one. The rearrangement uses TRBV11-2 and TRBJ2-5, with D perhaps matching TRBD2 (6 bases). Trimming shortened V by 6 bases and J by 2 bases, and 22 bases separated the two germline ends. The CDR3 is made up of 17 amino acids. CDR1 SGHAT and CDR2 FQNNGV come from the germline V gene. Here the CDR3 reads CASRAGQGTLIQETQYF. CDR3 DNA sequence: TGTGCCAGCAGAGCGGGCCAAGGGACTCTAATACAAGAGACCCAGTACTTC.

The chain has TRBV5-6 and TRBJ1-4; D not resolved. The germline V and J ends were trimmed by 0 bases and 5 bases, with 14 bases remaining between them. This CDR3 has 16 residues. Germline CDR1 SGHDT, CDR2 YYEEEE. In nucleotides, the CDR3 is TGTGCCAGCAGCTTGGTGCAGGCCGGGGAAAATGAAAAACTGTTTTTT. It specifies CASSLVQAGENEKLFF.

The genes are TRBV19 and TRBJ1-1; D is undetermined. V lost 3 bases, J lost 0 bases, and 8 bases lay in between. The CDR3 spans 14 residues. Germline V gene data show CDR1 as LNHDA and CDR2 as SQIVND (reference sequence). CDR3 DNA: TGTGCCAGTAGTATGAGGGAATTGAACACTGAAGCTTTCTTT. This sequence encodes CASSMRELNTEAFF.

The gene calls are TRBV9 and TRBJ1-2; 9 positions agree with TRBD1. J gave up 8 bases and V 3 bases, and 11 bases lay outside the gene matches. This CDR3 is 15 amino acids long. Germline loops: CDR1 SGDLS, CDR2 YYNGEE. This chain's CDR3 is CASSASTGGVVGYTF. Here the CDR3 DNA reads TGTGCCAGCAGCGCCTCGACAGGGGGGGTTGTGGGCTACACCTTC.

The V and J genes are TRBV7-2 and TRBJ2-1; perhaps TRBD2 as D (6 bases). This CDR3 is built from 16 residues. V lost 4 bases, J lost 7 bases, and 20 bases lay in between. In germline, CDR1 is SGHTA, CDR2 FQGNSA. The CDR3 sequence is CASSSPRDSIGNEQFF. Here the CDR3 DNA reads TGTGCCAGCAGCTCCCCCCGGGACTCCATCGGAAATGAGCAGTTCTTC.

This rearrangement joins TRBV7-9 to TRBJ1-3; D remains ambiguous. CDR3 length: 14 amino acids. CDR1 and CDR2 from the germline V gene are SEHNR and FQNEAQ (reference sequence). The ends were cut back, 3 bases at V and 2 bases at J, with 8 bases in the middle. The CDR3 spells CASSFTDTGNTIYF. CDR3 DNA sequence: TGTGCCAGCAGCTTTACAGATACTGGAAACACCATATATTTT.

V usage is TRBV5-1 and J usage is TRBJ2-3; no firm D call. Germline CDR1 reads SGHRS; CDR2 reads YFSETQ. V dropped 5 bases and J dropped 0 bases, with 13 bases sitting between them. The CDR3 is 15 residues long. The CDR3 sequence: CASRVTPTSTDTQYF. In DNA form, the CDR3 reads TGCGCCAGCAGAGTAACCCCGACTAGCACAGATACGCAGTATTTT.

The chain joins TRBV6-2 or TRBV6-3 to TRBJ2-5, with D perhaps TRBD2 (7 bases). The CDR3 covers 14 residues. Trimming shortened V by 5 bases and J by 4 bases, and 14 bases separated the two germline ends. The V gene's germline CDR1 is MNHEY and CDR2 SVGEGT. In nucleotides, the CDR3 is TGTGCCAGCAGTCGCGGGGGCGCGTTAGAGACCCAGTACTTC. Amino acids: CASSRGGALETQYF.

CDR3: CAWDTSGGGNQPQHF. The CDR3 DNA sequence: TGTGCCTGGGATACTTCAGGGGGCGGCAATCAGCCCCAGCATTTT. The chain couples TRBV30 to TRBJ1-5; 8 positions match TRBD1. Germline CDR1 is GTSNPN and CDR2 is SVGIG (reference sequence). The length of the CDR3 is 15 residues. With 5 bases clipped from V and 2 bases from J, the junction kept 8 bases outside the gene matches.